This T cell receptor beta chain comes out of a study of Ad26.COV2.S vaccination and SARS-CoV-2 variants. In the study overall: Enrollment placed the donor in the COV1001 Ad26.COV2.S trial arm. Doses of Ad26.COV2.S were injected into muscle once or twice, 56 days apart. Findings of the study overall: Breadth measured for non-spike TCRs was similar across vaccine and placebo recipients.

Treatment defined: 19 received Ad26.COV2.S at low or high dose, single or two shots; about 5 received placebo; per-sample allocation not given. Sampling took place 63 days after the first vaccine or placebo injection. The CDR3 spans 13 residues. Germline CDR1 and CDR2: LGHNT and FRNRAP. V lost 6 bases, J lost 13 bases, and 21 bases lay in between. Using immunoSEQ multiplex PCR, the repertoire was profiled, and TCRdb retains in-frame clones only, with some absent. The sample shows about 400,000 clones, approximately 89% of them seen only once. Regarding this clone: The antigen is unknown.

The starting material was peripheral blood, obtained in a trial of Ad26.COV2.S vaccine versus placebo. V and J are TRBV12-5 and TRBJ1-2; no definite D call. The receptor comes from a person aged 18-60 years who received the Ad26.COV2.S COVID-19 vaccine or a placebo. The CDR3 region is CASGQTGFSVITF. CDR3 in DNA: TGTGCTAGTGGCCAAACCGGGTTCTCCGTCATCACCTTC. The entire variable domain, with the rest obtained from reference TRBV12-5 and TRBJ1-2, is as follows: DARVTQTPRHKVTEMGQEVTMRCQPILGHNTVFWYRQTMMQGLELLAYFRNRAPLDDSGMPKDRFSAEMPDATLATLKIQPSEPRDSAVYFCASGQTGFSVITFGSGTRLTVV.